This T cell receptor beta chain was sequenced in a study of blood T cell repertoires in COVID-19. Across the study: PBMCs, B-cell-depleted T cells, or T cells provided the cDNA or gDNA that made up the material.

The length of the CDR3 is 15 residues. The V and J ends lost 4 bases and 6 bases, in that order; junction bases with no gene match: 9. Germline CDR1 reads SGHRS; CDR2 reads YFSETQ. Generated by immunoSEQ multiplex PCR, the TCRdb table keeps only in-frame clones and is missing some. This sample has 160,000 or so clones, with about 88% found just once. This clone came up a few times. The J gene is TRBJ1-4, the V gene TRBV5-1, with 7 nucleotides matching TRBD1. The receptor's source is an older woman with acute or convalescent COVID-19. The sample consisted of peripheral blood. DNA for the CDR3: TGCGCCAGCAGCCCGCTTGGGACAGCTTATGAAAAACTGTTTTTT. This translates into CASSPLGTAYEKLFF.